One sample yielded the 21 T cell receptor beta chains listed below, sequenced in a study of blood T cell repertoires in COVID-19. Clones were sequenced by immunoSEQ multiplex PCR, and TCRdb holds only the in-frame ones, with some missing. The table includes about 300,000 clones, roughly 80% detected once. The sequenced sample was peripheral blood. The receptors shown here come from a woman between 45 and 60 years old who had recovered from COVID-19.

The CDR3: CASSLEGRGNTEAFF. The DNA of the CDR3 is TGCGCCAGCAGCTTGGAGGGCCGGGGGAACACTGAAGCTTTCTTT. The V and J genes are TRBV5-1 and TRBJ1-1; D is unclear. The CDR3 contains 15 residues. Trimming stripped 0 bases from V and 1 base from J, with 10 bases between. CDR1 is SGHRS and CDR2 is YFSETQ in the germline V gene.

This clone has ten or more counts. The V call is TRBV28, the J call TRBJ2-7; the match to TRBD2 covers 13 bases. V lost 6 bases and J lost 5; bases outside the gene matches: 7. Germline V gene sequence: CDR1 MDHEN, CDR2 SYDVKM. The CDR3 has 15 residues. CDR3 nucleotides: TGTGCCAGCAGACCCACTAGCGGGGGGGGGCACGAGCAGTACTTC. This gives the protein CASRPTSGGGHEQYF.

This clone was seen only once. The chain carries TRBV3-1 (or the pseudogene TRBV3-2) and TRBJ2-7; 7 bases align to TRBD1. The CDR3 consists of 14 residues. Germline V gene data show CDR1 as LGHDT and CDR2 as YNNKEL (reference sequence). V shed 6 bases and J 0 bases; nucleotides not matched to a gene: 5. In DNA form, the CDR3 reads TGTGCCAGCAGTAGGGGACAGAGCTCCTACGAGCAGTACTTC. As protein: CASSRGQSSYEQYF.

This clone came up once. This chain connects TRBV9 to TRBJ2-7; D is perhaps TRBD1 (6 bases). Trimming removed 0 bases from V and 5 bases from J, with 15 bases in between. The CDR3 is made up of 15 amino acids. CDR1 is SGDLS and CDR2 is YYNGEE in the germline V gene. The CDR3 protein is CASSVGWDNSNEQYF. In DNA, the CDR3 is TGTGCCAGCAGCGTAGGGTGGGACAACTCGAACGAGCAGTACTTC.

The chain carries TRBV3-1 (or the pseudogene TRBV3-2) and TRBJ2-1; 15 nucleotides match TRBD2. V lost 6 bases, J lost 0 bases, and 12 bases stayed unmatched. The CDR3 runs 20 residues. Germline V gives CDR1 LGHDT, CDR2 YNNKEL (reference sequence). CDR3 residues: CASRHSGTSGGRSSYNEQFF. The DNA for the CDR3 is TGTGCCAGCAGACACTCCGGGACTAGCGGGGGGAGGAGCTCCTACAATGAGCAGTTCTTC.

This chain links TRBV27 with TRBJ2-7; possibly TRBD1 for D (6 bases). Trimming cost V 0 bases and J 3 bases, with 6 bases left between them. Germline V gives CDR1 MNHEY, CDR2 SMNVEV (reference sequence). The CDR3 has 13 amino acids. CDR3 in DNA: TGTGCCAGCAGTTTATCGGACAGCTACGAGCAGTACTTC. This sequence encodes CASSLSDSYEQYF.

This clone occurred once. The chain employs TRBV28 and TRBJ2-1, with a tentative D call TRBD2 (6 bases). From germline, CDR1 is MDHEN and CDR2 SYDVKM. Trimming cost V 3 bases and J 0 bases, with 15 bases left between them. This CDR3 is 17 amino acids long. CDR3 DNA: TGTGCCAGCAGTTTGGAGGGGCTAGAAAACTCCTACAATGAGCAGTTCTTC. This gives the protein CASSLEGLENSYNEQFF.

DNA for the CDR3: TGTGCCAGCAGGTATGACAGGCTAGCCAAAAACATTCAGTACTTC. As protein: CASRYDRLAKNIQYF. The V gene is TRBV21-1, the J gene TRBJ2-4; the DNA was not compared with TRBD1, the D call given in the table. TRBV21-1 is a known pseudogene. The CDR3 contains 15 residues.

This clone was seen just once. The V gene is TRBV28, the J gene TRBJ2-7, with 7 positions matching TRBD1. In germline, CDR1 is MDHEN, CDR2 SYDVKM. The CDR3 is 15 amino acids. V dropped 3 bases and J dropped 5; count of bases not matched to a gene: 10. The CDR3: CASSLWDRPWDEQYF. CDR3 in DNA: TGTGCCAGCAGTTTGTGGGACAGACCCTGGGACGAGCAGTACTTC.

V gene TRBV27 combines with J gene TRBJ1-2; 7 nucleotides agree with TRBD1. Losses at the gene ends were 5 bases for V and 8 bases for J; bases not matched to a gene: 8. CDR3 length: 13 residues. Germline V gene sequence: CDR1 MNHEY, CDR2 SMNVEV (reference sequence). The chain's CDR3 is CASSPTGLRGYTF. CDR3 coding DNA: TGTGCCAGCAGTCCGACAGGGTTGCGCGGCTACACCTTC.

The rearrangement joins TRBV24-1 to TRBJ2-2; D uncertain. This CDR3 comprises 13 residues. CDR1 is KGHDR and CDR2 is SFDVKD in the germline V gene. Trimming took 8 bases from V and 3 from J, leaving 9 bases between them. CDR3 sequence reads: CATIDTYTGELFF. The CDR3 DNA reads TGTGCCACCATCGACACCTACACCGGGGAGCTGTTTTTT.

This CDR3 reads CASSNIIGGAQHTGELFF. The CDR3 DNA is TGTGCCAGCAGCAACATTATCGGGGGGGCGCAGCACACCGGGGAGCTGTTTTTT. The V gene is TRBV5-6, the J gene TRBJ2-2; TRBD2 agrees at 8 bases. Germline V gene lookup returns CDR1 SGHDT and CDR2 YYEEEE. The CDR3 spans 18 residues. J was trimmed by 3 bases and V by 4 bases; bases with no gene match: 14.

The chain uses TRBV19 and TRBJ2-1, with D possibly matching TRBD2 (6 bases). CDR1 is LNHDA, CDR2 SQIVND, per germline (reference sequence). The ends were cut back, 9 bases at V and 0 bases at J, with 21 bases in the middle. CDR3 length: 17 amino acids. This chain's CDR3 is CASKPPTGGPSYNEQFF. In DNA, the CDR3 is TGTGCCAGCAAACCACCAACCGGAGGGCCCTCCTACAATGAGCAGTTCTTC.

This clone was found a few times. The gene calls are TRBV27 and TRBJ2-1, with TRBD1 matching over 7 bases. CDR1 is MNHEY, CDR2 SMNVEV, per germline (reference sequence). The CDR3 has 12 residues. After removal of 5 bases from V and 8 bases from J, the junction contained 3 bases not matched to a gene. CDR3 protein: CASSTQGYEQFF. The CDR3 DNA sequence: TGTGCCAGCAGTACACAGGGGTATGAGCAGTTCTTC.

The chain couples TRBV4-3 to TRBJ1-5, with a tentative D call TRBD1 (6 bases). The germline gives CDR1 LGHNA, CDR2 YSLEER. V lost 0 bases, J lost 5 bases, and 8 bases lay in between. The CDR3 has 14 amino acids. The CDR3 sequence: CASSQDRGYQPQHF. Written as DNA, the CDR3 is TGCGCCAGCAGCCAAGACAGGGGTTATCAGCCCCAGCATTTT.

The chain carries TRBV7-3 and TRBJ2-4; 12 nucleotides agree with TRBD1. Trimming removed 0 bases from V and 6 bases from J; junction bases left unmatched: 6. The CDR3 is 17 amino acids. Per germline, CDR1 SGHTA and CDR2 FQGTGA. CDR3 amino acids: CASSLTTGTGGINIQYF. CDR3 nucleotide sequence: TGTGCCAGCAGCTTAACTACCGGGACAGGGGGCATAAACATTCAGTACTTC. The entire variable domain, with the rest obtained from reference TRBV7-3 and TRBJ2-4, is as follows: GAGVSQTPSNKVTEKGKYVELRCDPISGHTALYWYRQSLGQGPEFLIYFQGTGAADDSGLPNDRFFAVRPEGSVSTLKIQRTERGDSAVYLCASSLTTGTGGINIQYFGAGTRLSVL.

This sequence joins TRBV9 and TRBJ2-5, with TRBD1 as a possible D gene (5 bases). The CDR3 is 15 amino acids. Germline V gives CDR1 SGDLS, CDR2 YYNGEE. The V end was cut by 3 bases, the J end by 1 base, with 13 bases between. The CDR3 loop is CASSAQVTVQETQYF. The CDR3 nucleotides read TGTGCCAGCAGCGCCCAAGTGACAGTCCAAGAGACCCAGTACTTC.

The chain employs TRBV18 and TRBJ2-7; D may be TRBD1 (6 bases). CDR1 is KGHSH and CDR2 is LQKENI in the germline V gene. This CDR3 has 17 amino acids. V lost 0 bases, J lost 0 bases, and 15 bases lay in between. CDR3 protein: CASSPPADRSYSYEQYF. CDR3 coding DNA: TGTGCCAGCTCACCACCGGCAGACAGGTCCTACTCCTACGAGCAGTACTTC.

In DNA, the CDR3 is TGTGCCAGCATTACAGGGAAGTCGAACTATGGCTACACCTTC. Encoded protein: CASITGKSNYGYTF. The chain joins TRBV6-5 to TRBJ1-2; possibly TRBD1 for D (6 bases). This CDR3 comprises 14 residues. V was shortened by 7 bases and J by 2 bases, with 14 bases between the two germline ends. In germline, CDR1 is MNHEY, CDR2 SVGAGI.

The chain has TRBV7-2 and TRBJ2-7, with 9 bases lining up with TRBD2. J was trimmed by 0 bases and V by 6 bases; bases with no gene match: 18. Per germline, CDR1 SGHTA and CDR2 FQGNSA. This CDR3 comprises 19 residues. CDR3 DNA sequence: TGTGCCAGCAGAGCTCTGGTCGGGCGGTTAGCGGGGGTCTCCTACGAGCAGTACTTC. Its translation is CASRALVGRLAGVSYEQYF. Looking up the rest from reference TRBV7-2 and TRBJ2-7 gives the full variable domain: GAGVSQSPSNKVTEKGKDVELRCDPISGHTALYWYRQSLGQGLEFLIYFQGNSAPDKSGLPSDRFSAERTGGSVSTLTIQRTQQEDSAVYLCASRALVGRLAGVSYEQYFGPGTRLTVT.

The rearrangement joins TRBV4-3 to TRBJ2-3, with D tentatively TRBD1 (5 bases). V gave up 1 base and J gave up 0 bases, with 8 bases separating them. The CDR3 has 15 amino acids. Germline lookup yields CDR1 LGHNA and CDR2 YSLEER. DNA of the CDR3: TGCGCCAGCAGCCAAGGACAGCCCAGCACAGATACGCAGTATTTT. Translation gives CASSQGQPSTDTQYF.